This TCR beta chain was identified in a study of blood T cells in healthy people across ages. V was clipped by 5 bases and J by 8 bases; unmatched bases: 7. The CDR3 totals 15 residues. Sample-barcoded 5' priming and a J-beta primer mix drove a second PCR of roughly 6 to 12 cycles. One entry per CDR3 protein, called by TCRdb with MiXCR from the 5' RACE reads. The sample shows 800,000 to 900,000 distinct CDR3 sequences, around 62% of them seen only once. The chain carries TRBV12-3 or TRBV12-4 and TRBJ2-2; TRBD2 matches at 11 bases. Sequencing was carried out using blood. The receptor comes from a man aged 25-45 years in good health. This CDR3 reads CASSHPGLADGELFF. The CDR3 nucleotides read TGTGCCAGCAGTCATCCGGGACTAGCGGATGGGGAGCTGTTTTTT.